This is a list of T cell receptor beta chains from one sample in a study of T cell repertoires in cytomegalovirus infection. Each CDR3 protein gets one entry after TCRdb re-called the reads with MiXCR. The sample includes roughly 350,000 distinct CDR3 sequences, roughly 34% of them seen just once. What these receptors recognize is not known. Sequenced material: cultured PBMCs, taken from culture after CMV antigen stimulation. The receptor source for this set is a human donor in good health (CMV status not recorded). Some clones in this sample may be carry-over from other donors' samples. The CDR3 runs from the conserved cysteine through the conserved F or W. The order of the fields is clone size, D gene, V gene, J gene, CDR3 protein, CDR3 DNA. D genes are given only for firm matches. For some rows the clone size is stated as once, few or many, or as a class when expanded; others skip it.

clone_size: few
d_call: -
v_call: TRBV29-1
j_call: TRBJ2-6
cdr3_aa: CSVETGNSGANVLTF
cdr3_nt: TGCAGCGTTGAAACCGGGAACTCTGGGGCCAACGTCCTGACTTTC

clone_size: -
d_call: TRBD1
v_call: TRBV19
j_call: TRBJ1-1
cdr3_aa: CASSIGTGGRSRTEAFF
cdr3_nt: TGTGCCAGTAGTATAGGGACAGGGGGCAGGAGTCGGACTGAAGCTTTCTTT

clone_size: -
d_call: TRBD2
v_call: TRBV7-2
j_call: TRBJ2-3
cdr3_aa: CASSSVISGVDTQYF
cdr3_nt: TGTGCCAGCAGCTCCGTAATTAGCGGGGTAGATACGCAGTATTTT

clone_size: -
d_call: -
v_call: TRBV10-3
j_call: TRBJ2-5
cdr3_aa: CAISDLQETQYF
cdr3_nt: TGTGCCATCAGTGACCTCCAAGAGACCCAGTACTTC

clone_size: many
d_call: -
v_call: TRBV25-1
j_call: TRBJ2-1
cdr3_aa: CASSEYSGGGVNEQFF
cdr3_nt: TGTGCCAGCAGTGAATATTCGGGGGGCGGGGTGAATGAGCAGTTCTTC

clone_size: -
d_call: -
v_call: TRBV6-5
j_call: TRBJ2-5
cdr3_aa: CASSYILPADQETQYF
cdr3_nt: TGTGCCAGCAGTTACATCCTACCGGCAGACCAAGAGACCCAGTACTTC

clone_size: few
d_call: -
v_call: TRBV12-3/TRBV12-4
j_call: TRBJ2-1
cdr3_aa: CASAITGTIYNEQFF
cdr3_nt: TGTGCCAGCGCCATCACAGGGACCATTTACAATGAGCAGTTCTTC

clone_size: -
d_call: TRBD2
v_call: TRBV12-3/TRBV12-4
j_call: TRBJ2-5
cdr3_aa: CASSLISTSGRAYQETQYF
cdr3_nt: TGTGCCAGCAGTTTAATATCGACTAGCGGGAGGGCGTACCAAGAGACCCAGTACTTC

clone_size: few
d_call: -
v_call: TRBV6-5
j_call: TRBJ2-1
cdr3_aa: CASRPTDNEQFF
cdr3_nt: TGTGCCAGCAGACCGACGGACAATGAGCAGTTCTTC

clone_size: -
d_call: TRBD2
v_call: TRBV12-3/TRBV12-4
j_call: TRBJ2-1
cdr3_aa: CASSPSGSPNEQFF
cdr3_nt: TGTGCCAGCAGCCCGAGCGGGAGCCCCAATGAGCAGTTCTTC

clone_size: few
d_call: -
v_call: TRBV27
j_call: TRBJ1-1
cdr3_aa: CASSPYPGQNTEAFF
cdr3_nt: TGTGCCAGCAGTCCCTACCCGGGGCAGAACACTGAAGCTTTCTTT

clone_size: -
d_call: -
v_call: TRBV7-3
j_call: TRBJ2-1
cdr3_aa: CASSLRYGADEQFF
cdr3_nt: TGTGCCAGCAGCTTAAGGTACGGGGCAGATGAGCAGTTCTTC

clone_size: -
d_call: TRBD1
v_call: TRBV4-1
j_call: TRBJ1-5
cdr3_aa: CASSHQTGGNQPQHF
cdr3_nt: TGCGCCAGCAGCCACCAGACAGGGGGCAATCAGCCCCAGCATTTT

clone_size: -
d_call: TRBD2
v_call: TRBV6-5
j_call: TRBJ2-1
cdr3_aa: CASSYNRRGVEQFF
cdr3_nt: TGTGCCAGCAGTTACAATCGACGGGGGGTTGAGCAGTTCTTC

clone_size: -
d_call: TRBD1
v_call: TRBV30
j_call: TRBJ1-5
cdr3_aa: CAWSYSGQAQPQHF
cdr3_nt: TGTGCCTGGAGTTATTCCGGACAGGCTCAGCCCCAGCATTTT

clone_size: few
d_call: TRBD2
v_call: TRBV12-5
j_call: TRBJ2-5
cdr3_aa: CASGFTPRLAGEETQYF
cdr3_nt: TGTGCTAGTGGTTTCACCCCAAGACTAGCGGGAGAGGAGACCCAGTACTTC

clone_size: few
d_call: -
v_call: TRBV15
j_call: TRBJ1-3
cdr3_aa: CATERGASGSGNTIYF
cdr3_nt: TGTGCCACCGAAAGAGGGGCCAGCGGCTCTGGAAACACCATATATTTT

clone_size: few
d_call: TRBD1
v_call: TRBV7-8
j_call: TRBJ2-2
cdr3_aa: CASSLQGARNGELFF
cdr3_nt: TGTGCCAGCAGCTTACAGGGGGCGCGCAACGGGGAGCTGTTTTTT

clone_size: -
d_call: TRBD1
v_call: TRBV6-6
j_call: TRBJ1-5
cdr3_aa: CASATFDRGDNQPQHF
cdr3_nt: TGTGCCAGCGCTACCTTCGACAGGGGAGACAATCAGCCCCAGCATTTT

clone_size: -
d_call: -
v_call: TRBV18
j_call: TRBJ2-6
cdr3_aa: CASSPLTVAGANVLTF
cdr3_nt: TGTGCCAGCTCACCACTGACAGTTGCTGGGGCCAACGTCCTGACTTTC

clone_size: few
d_call: -
v_call: TRBV24-1
j_call: TRBJ1-1
cdr3_aa: CATQQDLNTEAFF
cdr3_nt: TGTGCCACCCAACAGGACCTGAACACTGAAGCTTTCTTT

clone_size: many
d_call: -
v_call: TRBV11-3
j_call: TRBJ1-2
cdr3_aa: CASSLIQGYGYTF
cdr3_nt: TGTGCCAGCAGCTTAATACAGGGCTATGGCTACACCTTC

clone_size: few
d_call: -
v_call: TRBV12-3/TRBV12-4
j_call: TRBJ1-1
cdr3_aa: CASSLDGRTGAFF
cdr3_nt: TGTGCCAGCAGTTTAGATGGCAGGACCGGCGCTTTCTTT

clone_size: few
d_call: -
v_call: TRBV28
j_call: TRBJ2-3
cdr3_aa: CASSLSPGGLMTDTQYF
cdr3_nt: TGTGCCAGCAGTTTATCTCCTGGGGGTTTAATGACAGATACGCAGTATTTT

clone_size: -
d_call: TRBD1
v_call: TRBV2
j_call: TRBJ1-1
cdr3_aa: CASRERTGTNTEAFF
cdr3_nt: TGTGCCAGCAGGGAAAGGACAGGGACGAACACTGAAGCTTTCTTT

clone_size: -
d_call: -
v_call: TRBV5-1
j_call: TRBJ1-5
cdr3_aa: CASSPAINQPQHF
cdr3_nt: TGCGCCAGCAGCCCAGCAATCAATCAGCCCCAGCATTTT

clone_size: -
d_call: TRBD2
v_call: TRBV7-2
j_call: TRBJ2-5
cdr3_aa: CASSLGLGRETQYF
cdr3_nt: TGTGCCAGCAGCTTGGGACTAGGGAGGGAGACCCAGTACTTC

clone_size: few
d_call: -
v_call: TRBV7-2
j_call: TRBJ2-1
cdr3_aa: CASSLAWPDYNEQFF
cdr3_nt: TGTGCCAGCAGCTTAGCGTGGCCCGACTACAATGAGCAGTTCTTC

clone_size: -
d_call: TRBD2
v_call: TRBV24-1
j_call: TRBJ2-2
cdr3_aa: CATSPGLVYAGELFF
cdr3_nt: TGTGCCACCAGCCCGGGACTAGTGTATGCCGGGGAGCTGTTTTTT

clone_size: -
d_call: TRBD1
v_call: TRBV7-9
j_call: TRBJ2-2
cdr3_aa: CASSNNLGQGGNTGELFF
cdr3_nt: TGTGCCAGCAGCAATAACCTAGGACAGGGTGGAAACACCGGGGAGCTGTTTTTT

clone_size: -
d_call: -
v_call: TRBV11-2
j_call: TRBJ2-3
cdr3_aa: CASSLDLGWGDTQYF
cdr3_nt: TGTGCCAGCAGCTTAGATCTTGGGTGGGGCGATACGCAGTATTTT

clone_size: -
d_call: -
v_call: TRBV28
j_call: TRBJ1-4
cdr3_aa: CASRGGPLPSKLFF
cdr3_nt: TGTGCCAGCAGAGGGGGGCCACTTCCCTCTAAACTGTTTTTT

clone_size: -
d_call: TRBD2
v_call: TRBV6-1
j_call: TRBJ2-3
cdr3_aa: CASSLTGSGRPTDTQYF
cdr3_nt: TGTGCCAGCAGCCTAACTGGGAGCGGGAGGCCCACAGATACGCAGTATTTT

clone_size: -
d_call: -
v_call: TRBV6-5
j_call: TRBJ1-6
cdr3_aa: CASSYGSSPLHF
cdr3_nt: TGTGCCAGCAGTTACGGGTCTTCACCCCTCCACTTT

clone_size: -
d_call: TRBD2
v_call: TRBV5-4
j_call: TRBJ2-2
cdr3_aa: CASSWGREGAGELFF
cdr3_nt: TGTGCCAGCAGCTGGGGGCGGGAGGGCGCCGGGGAGCTGTTTTTT

clone_size: -
d_call: -
v_call: TRBV7-6
j_call: TRBJ2-1
cdr3_aa: CASSSLGSVSYNEQFF
cdr3_nt: TGTGCCAGCAGCTCACTGGGTAGCGTCTCCTACAATGAGCAGTTCTTC

clone_size: -
d_call: -
v_call: TRBV28
j_call: TRBJ2-7
cdr3_aa: CASSIKYEQYF
cdr3_nt: TGTGCCAGCAGTATAAAATACGAGCAGTACTTC

clone_size: -
d_call: -
v_call: TRBV28
j_call: TRBJ2-1
cdr3_aa: CASSFRGHEQFF
cdr3_nt: TGTGCCAGCAGTTTTAGGGGTCATGAGCAGTTCTTC

clone_size: -
d_call: -
v_call: TRBV27
j_call: TRBJ1-1
cdr3_aa: CASSPRGHLNTEAFF
cdr3_nt: TGTGCCAGCAGTCCAAGGGGACACCTGAACACTGAAGCTTTCTTT

clone_size: -
d_call: -
v_call: TRBV20-1
j_call: TRBJ1-5
cdr3_aa: CSAVRGERQPQHF
cdr3_nt: TGCAGTGCTGTGCGGGGGGAACGTCAGCCCCAGCATTTT

clone_size: once
d_call: -
v_call: TRBV14
j_call: TRBJ1-1
cdr3_aa: CASSQVGLTDTEAFF
cdr3_nt: TGTGCCAGCAGCCAAGTTGGTCTAACGGACACTGAAGCTTTCTTT

clone_size: -
d_call: TRBD1
v_call: TRBV27
j_call: TRBJ2-3
cdr3_aa: CASRPGQGTDTQYF
cdr3_nt: TGTGCCAGCAGACCCGGACAGGGGACAGATACGCAGTATTTT

clone_size: many
d_call: TRBD2
v_call: TRBV7-2
j_call: TRBJ2-7
cdr3_aa: CASSINTGLAGGEQYF
cdr3_nt: TGTGCCAGCAGCATCAATACGGGACTAGCGGGAGGGGAGCAGTACTTC

clone_size: many
d_call: -
v_call: TRBV7-2
j_call: TRBJ2-3
cdr3_aa: CASSSPADTQYF
cdr3_nt: TGTGCCAGCAGCTCACCCGCAGATACGCAGTATTTT

clone_size: -
d_call: -
v_call: TRBV4-3
j_call: TRBJ1-4
cdr3_aa: CASSQGANEKLFF
cdr3_nt: TGCGCCAGCAGCCAGGGGGCGAACGAAAAACTGTTTTTT

clone_size: -
d_call: TRBD1
v_call: TRBV7-3
j_call: TRBJ1-1
cdr3_aa: CASSSRQGATEAFF
cdr3_nt: TGTGCCAGCAGTTCCCGACAGGGGGCCACTGAAGCTTTCTTT

clone_size: -
d_call: -
v_call: TRBV4-3
j_call: TRBJ2-4
cdr3_aa: CASSQDPSPQNIQYF
cdr3_nt: TGCGCCAGCAGCCAAGATCCTAGCCCGCAAAACATTCAGTACTTC

clone_size: -
d_call: -
v_call: TRBV7-9
j_call: TRBJ1-1
cdr3_aa: CASSLGHGVTEAFF
cdr3_nt: TGTGCCAGCAGCTTAGGACACGGGGTCACTGAAGCTTTCTTT